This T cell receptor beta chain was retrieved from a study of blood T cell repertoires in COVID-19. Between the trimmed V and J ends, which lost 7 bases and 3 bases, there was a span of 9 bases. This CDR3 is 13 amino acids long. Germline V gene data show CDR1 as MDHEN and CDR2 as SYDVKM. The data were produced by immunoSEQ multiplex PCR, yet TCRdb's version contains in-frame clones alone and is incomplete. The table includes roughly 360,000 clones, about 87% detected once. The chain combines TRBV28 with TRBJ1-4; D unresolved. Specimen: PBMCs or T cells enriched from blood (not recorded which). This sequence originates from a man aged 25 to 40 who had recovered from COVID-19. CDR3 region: CASKETANEKLFF. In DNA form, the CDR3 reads TGTGCCAGCAAGGAAACAGCTAATGAAAAACTGTTTTTT.